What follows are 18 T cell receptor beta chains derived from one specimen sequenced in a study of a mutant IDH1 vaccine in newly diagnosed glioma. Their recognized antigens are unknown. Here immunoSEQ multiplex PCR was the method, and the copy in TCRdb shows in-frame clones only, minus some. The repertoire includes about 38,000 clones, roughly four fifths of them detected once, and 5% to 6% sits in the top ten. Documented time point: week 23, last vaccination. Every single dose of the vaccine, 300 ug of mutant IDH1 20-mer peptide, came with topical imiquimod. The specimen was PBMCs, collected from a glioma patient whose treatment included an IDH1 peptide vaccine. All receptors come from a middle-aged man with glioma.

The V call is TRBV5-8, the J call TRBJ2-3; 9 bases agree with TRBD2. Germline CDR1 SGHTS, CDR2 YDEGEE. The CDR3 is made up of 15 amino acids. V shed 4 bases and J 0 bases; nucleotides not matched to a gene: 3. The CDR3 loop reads CASSRGGGSTDTQYF. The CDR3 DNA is TGTGCCAGCAGCCGCGGGGGGGGAAGCACAGATACGCAGTATTTT.

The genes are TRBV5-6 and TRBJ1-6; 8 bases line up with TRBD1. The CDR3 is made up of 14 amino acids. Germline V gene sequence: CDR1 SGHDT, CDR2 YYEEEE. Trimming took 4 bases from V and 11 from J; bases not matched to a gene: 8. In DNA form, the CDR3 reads TGTGCCAGCAGCCCGGGACAGGCGGCGCCACCCCTCCACTTT. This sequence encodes CASSPGQAAPPLHF.

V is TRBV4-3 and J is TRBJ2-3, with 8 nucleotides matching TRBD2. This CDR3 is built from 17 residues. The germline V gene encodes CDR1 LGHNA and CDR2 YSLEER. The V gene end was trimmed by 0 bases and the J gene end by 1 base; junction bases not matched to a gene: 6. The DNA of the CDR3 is TGCGCCAGCAGCCAAGATTTCGGCGGGGGGCGCACAGATACGCAGTATTTT. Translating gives CASSQDFGGGRTDTQYF.

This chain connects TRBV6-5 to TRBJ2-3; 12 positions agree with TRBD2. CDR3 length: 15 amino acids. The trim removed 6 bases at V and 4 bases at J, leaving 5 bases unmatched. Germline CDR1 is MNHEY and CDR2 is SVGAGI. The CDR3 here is CASSRSSGGADTQYF. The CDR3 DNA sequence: TGTGCCAGCAGCCGATCTAGCGGGGGGGCAGATACGCAGTATTTT.

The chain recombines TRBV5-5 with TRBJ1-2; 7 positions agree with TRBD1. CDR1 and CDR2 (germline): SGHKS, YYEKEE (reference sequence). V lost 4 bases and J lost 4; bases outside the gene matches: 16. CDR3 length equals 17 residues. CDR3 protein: CASSREQFSRDSYGYTF. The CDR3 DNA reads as TGTGCCAGCAGCCGCGAACAGTTTAGCCGGGACAGCTATGGCTACACCTTC. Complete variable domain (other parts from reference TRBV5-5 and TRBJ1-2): DAGVTQSPTHLIKTRGQQVTLRCSPISGHKSVSWYQQVLGQGPQFIFQYYEKEERGRGNFPDRFSARQFPNYSSELNVNALLLGDSALYLCASSREQFSRDSYGYTFGSGTRLTVV.

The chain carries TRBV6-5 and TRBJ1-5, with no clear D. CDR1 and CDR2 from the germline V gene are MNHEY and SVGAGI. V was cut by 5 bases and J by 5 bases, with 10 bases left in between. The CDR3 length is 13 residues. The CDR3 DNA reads TGTGCCAGCAGTGAACGGGTCGATCAGCCCCAGCATTTT. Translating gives CASSERVDQPQHF.

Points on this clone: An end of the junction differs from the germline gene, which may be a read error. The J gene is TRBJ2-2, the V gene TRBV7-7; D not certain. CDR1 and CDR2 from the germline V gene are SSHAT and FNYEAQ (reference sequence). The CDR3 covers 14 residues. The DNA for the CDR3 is TGTGCTAGCAGCTTAAGGGCTATGTCCGGGGAGCTGTTTTTT. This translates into CASSLRAMSGELFF.

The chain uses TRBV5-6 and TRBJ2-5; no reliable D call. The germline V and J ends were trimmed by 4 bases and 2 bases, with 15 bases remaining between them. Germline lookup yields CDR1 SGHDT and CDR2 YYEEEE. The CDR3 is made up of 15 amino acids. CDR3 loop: CASSQIRHFQETQYF. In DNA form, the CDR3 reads TGTGCCAGCAGCCAAATCCGGCATTTTCAAGAGACCCAGTACTTC.

Written as DNA, the CDR3 is TGTGCCAGCAGCCCTGGCGCCCTGAACACTGAAGCTTTCTTT. Translation: CASSPGALNTEAFF. J is TRBJ1-1 and V is TRBV5-6; the D is unclear. The germline gives CDR1 SGHDT, CDR2 YYEEEE. The length of the CDR3 is 14 residues. V dropped 4 bases and J dropped 0 bases, with 10 bases sitting between them.

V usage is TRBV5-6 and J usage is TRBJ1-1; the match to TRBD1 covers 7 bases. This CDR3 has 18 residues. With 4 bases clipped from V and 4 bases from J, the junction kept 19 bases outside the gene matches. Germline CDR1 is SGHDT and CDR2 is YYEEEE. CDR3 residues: CASSPRVPTGWRGTEAFF. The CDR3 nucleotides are TGTGCCAGCAGCCCAAGGGTCCCGACAGGGTGGAGGGGCACTGAAGCTTTCTTT.

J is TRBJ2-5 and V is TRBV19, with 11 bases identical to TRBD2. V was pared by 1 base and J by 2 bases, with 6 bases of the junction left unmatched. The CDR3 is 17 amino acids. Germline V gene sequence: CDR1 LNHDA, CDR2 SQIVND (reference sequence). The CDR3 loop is CASSIGALAGVQETQYF. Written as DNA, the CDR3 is TGTGCCAGTAGTATAGGGGCACTAGCGGGGGTTCAAGAGACCCAGTACTTC.

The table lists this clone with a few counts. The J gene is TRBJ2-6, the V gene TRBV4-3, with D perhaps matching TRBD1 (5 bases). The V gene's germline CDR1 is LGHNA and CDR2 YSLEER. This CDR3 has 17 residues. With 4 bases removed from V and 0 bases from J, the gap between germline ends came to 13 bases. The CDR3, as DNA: TGCGCCAGCAGCCGATCAGACAGCAGCTCTGGGGCCAACGTCCTGACTTTC. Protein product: CASSRSDSSSGANVLTF.

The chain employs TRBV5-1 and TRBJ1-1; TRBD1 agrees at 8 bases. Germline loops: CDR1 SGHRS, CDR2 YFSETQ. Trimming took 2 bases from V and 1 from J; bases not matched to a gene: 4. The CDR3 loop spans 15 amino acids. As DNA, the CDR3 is TGCGCCAGCAGCTTAACCGGGACAGGGAACACTGAAGCTTTCTTT. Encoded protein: CASSLTGTGNTEAFF.

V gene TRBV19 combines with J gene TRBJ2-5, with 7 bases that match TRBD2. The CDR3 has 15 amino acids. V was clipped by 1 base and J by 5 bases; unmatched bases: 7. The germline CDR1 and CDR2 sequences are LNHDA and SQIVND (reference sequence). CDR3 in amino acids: CASSIGQRDGETQYF. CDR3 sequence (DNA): TGTGCCAGTAGTATAGGGCAGCGGGACGGGGAGACCCAGTACTTC.

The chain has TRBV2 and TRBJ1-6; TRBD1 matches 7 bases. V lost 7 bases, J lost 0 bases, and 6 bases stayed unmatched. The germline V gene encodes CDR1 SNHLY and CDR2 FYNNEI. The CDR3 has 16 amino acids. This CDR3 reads CASTTGVDSYNSPLHF. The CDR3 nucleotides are TGTGCCAGCACTACAGGGGTGGACTCCTATAATTCACCCCTCCACTTT.

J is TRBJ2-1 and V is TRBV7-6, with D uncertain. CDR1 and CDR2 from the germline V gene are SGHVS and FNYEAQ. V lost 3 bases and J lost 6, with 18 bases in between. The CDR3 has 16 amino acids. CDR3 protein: CASSFSELWAANEQFF. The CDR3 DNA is TGTGCCAGCAGCTTCTCAGAGCTTTGGGCGGCCAATGAGCAGTTCTTC. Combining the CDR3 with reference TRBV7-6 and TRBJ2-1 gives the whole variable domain GAGVSQSPRYKVTKRGQDVALRCDPISGHVSLYWYRQALGQGPEFLTYFNYEAQQDKSGLPNDRFSAERPEGSISTLTIQRTEQRDSAMYRCASSFSELWAANEQFFGPGTRLTVL.

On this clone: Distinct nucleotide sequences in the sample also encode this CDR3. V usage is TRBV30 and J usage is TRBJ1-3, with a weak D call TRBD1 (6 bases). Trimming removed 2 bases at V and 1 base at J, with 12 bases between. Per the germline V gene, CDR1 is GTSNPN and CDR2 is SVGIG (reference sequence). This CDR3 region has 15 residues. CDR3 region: CAWSQDRFSGNTIYF. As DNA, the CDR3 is TGTGCCTGGAGTCAGGACAGATTTTCTGGAAACACCATATATTTT.

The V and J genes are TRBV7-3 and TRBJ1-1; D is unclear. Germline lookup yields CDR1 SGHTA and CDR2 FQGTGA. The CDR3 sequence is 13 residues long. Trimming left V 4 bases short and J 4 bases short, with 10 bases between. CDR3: CASSSDTGTEAFF. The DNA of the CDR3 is TGTGCCAGCAGCTCCGACACGGGCACTGAAGCTTTCTTT.